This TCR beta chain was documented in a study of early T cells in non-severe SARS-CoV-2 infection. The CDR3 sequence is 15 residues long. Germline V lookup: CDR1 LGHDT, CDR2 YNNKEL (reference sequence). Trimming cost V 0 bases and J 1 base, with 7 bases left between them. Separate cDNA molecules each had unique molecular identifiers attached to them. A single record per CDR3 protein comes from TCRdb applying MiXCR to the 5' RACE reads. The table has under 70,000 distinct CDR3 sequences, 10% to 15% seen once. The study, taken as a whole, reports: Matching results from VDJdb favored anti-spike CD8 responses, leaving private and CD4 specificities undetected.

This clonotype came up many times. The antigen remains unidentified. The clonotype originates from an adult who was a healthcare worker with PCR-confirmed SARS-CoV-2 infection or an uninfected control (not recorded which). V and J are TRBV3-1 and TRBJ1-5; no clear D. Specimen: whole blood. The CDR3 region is CASSQDGGSNQPQHF. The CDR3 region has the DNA TGTGCCAGCAGCCAAGACGGAGGAAGCAATCAGCCCCAGCATTTT.